This is a list of T cell receptor beta chains from one sample in a study of blood T cell repertoires in COVID-19. Repertoires were generated with immunoSEQ multiplex PCR, while TCRdb's copy carries only in-frame clones and drops some. The sample holds 90,000 or so clones, 87% seen once. Sequenced: peripheral blood. These receptors came from a woman aged 55-75 years with COVID-19, enrolled during active disease. Each CDR3 is given with its conserved first and last residue. The D gene is left open where the match is weak. Clone sizes are given selectively: once, few, many, or a class where the clone is expanded.

j_gene: TRBJ1-3; d_gene: .; abundance: few; v_gene: TRBV2; CDR3aa: CASGGGGSKHSGNTIYF; CDR3nt: TGTGCCAGCGGAGGCGGGGGCTCGAAACACTCTGGAAACACCATATATTTT
j_gene: TRBJ1-5; d_gene: .; abundance: .; v_gene: TRBV7-8; CDR3aa: CASSPHGDNSNQPQHF; CDR3nt: TGTGCCAGCAGCCCGCACGGGGACAACAGCAATCAGCCCCAGCATTTT
j_gene: TRBJ2-5; d_gene: TRBD1; abundance: few; v_gene: TRBV30; CDR3aa: CAWSVPLTGSKETQYF; CDR3nt: TGTGCCTGGAGTGTACCCCTGACAGGGAGTAAAGAGACCCAGTACTTC
j_gene: TRBJ2-1; d_gene: .; abundance: .; v_gene: TRBV5-6; CDR3aa: CASSLGGLGNEQFF; CDR3nt: TGTGCCAGCAGCTTGGGGGGGCTCGGCAATGAGCAGTTCTTC
j_gene: TRBJ1-5; d_gene: .; abundance: .; v_gene: TRBV27; CDR3aa: CASTSQGNQPQHF; CDR3nt: TGTGCCAGCACCAGCCAGGGCAATCAGCCCCAGCATTTT
j_gene: TRBJ2-2; d_gene: TRBD2; abundance: .; v_gene: TRBV7-2; CDR3aa: CASRRTSGGVPGELFF; CDR3nt: TGTGCCAGCAGACGGACTAGCGGGGGGGTACCCGGGGAGCTGTTTTTT
j_gene: TRBJ1-3; d_gene: .; abundance: .; v_gene: TRBV29-1; CDR3aa: CSVDSNLGNTIYF; CDR3nt: TGCAGCGTCGACAGCAATCTTGGAAACACCATATATTTT
j_gene: TRBJ2-3; d_gene: .; abundance: .; v_gene: TRBV6-5; CDR3aa: CASRQQGFTDTQYF; CDR3nt: TGTGCCAGCAGGCAACAGGGATTCACAGATACGCAGTATTTT
j_gene: TRBJ2-5; d_gene: .; abundance: .; v_gene: TRBV15; CDR3aa: CATSRNSLETQYF; CDR3nt: TGTGCCACCAGCAGAAATAGCTTGGAGACCCAGTACTTC
j_gene: TRBJ2-1; d_gene: .; abundance: .; v_gene: TRBV7-2; CDR3aa: CASSFSYEQFF; CDR3nt: TGTGCCAGCAGCTTCAGTTATGAGCAGTTCTTC
j_gene: TRBJ2-5; d_gene: TRBD1; abundance: .; v_gene: TRBV7-2; CDR3aa: CASSLWGQGFQETQYF; CDR3nt: TGTGCCAGCAGCTTATGGGGACAGGGGTTCCAAGAGACCCAGTACTTC
j_gene: TRBJ1-2; d_gene: .; abundance: .; v_gene: TRBV5-3; CDR3aa: CARSPRGGNYGYTF; CDR3nt: TGTGCCAGAAGCCCACGGGGGGGAAACTATGGCTACACCTTC
j_gene: TRBJ1-2; d_gene: .; abundance: .; v_gene: TRBV6-5; CDR3aa: CASSPRGGLGYTF; CDR3nt: TGTGCCAGCAGTCCCCGCGGGGGGCTTGGCTACACCTTC
j_gene: TRBJ2-7; d_gene: .; abundance: .; v_gene: TRBV6-2/TRBV6-3; CDR3aa: CASSYLYRPYEQYF; CDR3nt: TGTGCCAGCAGTTACCTTTACAGACCCTACGAGCAGTACTTC
j_gene: TRBJ2-5; d_gene: .; abundance: .; v_gene: TRBV4-1; CDR3aa: CASSDRKETQYF; CDR3nt: TGCGCCAGCAGCGACAGGAAAGAGACCCAGTACTTC
j_gene: TRBJ1-1; d_gene: .; abundance: .; v_gene: TRBV28; CDR3aa: CASSPSVNTEAFF; CDR3nt: TGTGCCAGCTCCCCTAGTGTGAACACTGAAGCTTTCTTT
j_gene: TRBJ1-2; d_gene: TRBD1; abundance: few; v_gene: TRBV6-5; CDR3aa: CASSYSRQGTYGYTF; CDR3nt: TGTGCCAGCAGTTACTCGAGACAGGGCACCTATGGCTACACCTTC
j_gene: TRBJ1-2; d_gene: .; abundance: .; v_gene: TRBV15; CDR3aa: CATSRNQGYGYTF; CDR3nt: TGTGCCACCAGCAGAAATCAGGGTTATGGCTACACCTTC
j_gene: TRBJ2-7; d_gene: .; abundance: .; v_gene: TRBV11-2; CDR3aa: CASSLGGDGSYEQYF; CDR3nt: TGTGCCAGCAGCTTAGGGGGGGACGGGTCCTACGAGCAGTACTTC
j_gene: TRBJ1-1; d_gene: .; abundance: .; v_gene: TRBV6-6; CDR3aa: CASKVVAGNTEAFF; CDR3nt: TGTGCCAGCAAGGTGGTGGCAGGGAACACTGAAGCTTTCTTT
j_gene: TRBJ1-2; d_gene: .; abundance: .; v_gene: TRBV7-9; CDR3aa: CASSLNRAAAYGYTF; CDR3nt: TGTGCCAGCAGCTTAAACAGAGCTGCCGCCTATGGCTACACCTTC
j_gene: TRBJ2-7; d_gene: TRBD1; abundance: .; v_gene: TRBV2; CDR3aa: CASSFPGTVNEQYF; CDR3nt: TGTGCCAGCTCGTTTCCCGGGACAGTTAACGAGCAGTACTTC
j_gene: TRBJ1-1; d_gene: TRBD1; abundance: .; v_gene: TRBV6-1; CDR3aa: CASSETLDRFGVTEAFF; CDR3nt: TGTGCCAGCAGTGAAACCCTGGACAGGTTCGGTGTCACTGAAGCTTTCTTT
j_gene: TRBJ2-7; d_gene: TRBD1; abundance: .; v_gene: TRBV9; CDR3aa: CASSVKRPDRGRNEQYF; CDR3nt: TGTGCCAGCAGCGTAAAGCGCCCGGACAGGGGGCGAAACGAGCAGTACTTC
j_gene: TRBJ1-2; d_gene: TRBD1; abundance: once; v_gene: TRBV19; CDR3aa: CASSQDRVYGYTF; CDR3nt: TGTGCCAGTAGTCAGGACAGGGTCTATGGCTACACCTTC
j_gene: TRBJ2-5; d_gene: TRBD2; abundance: .; v_gene: TRBV5-4; CDR3aa: CASSGRGLAGGETQYF; CDR3nt: TGTGCCAGCAGCGGGCGGGGACTAGCGGGGGGAGAGACCCAGTACTTC
j_gene: TRBJ2-7; d_gene: TRBD1; abundance: .; v_gene: TRBV29-1; CDR3aa: CSVVVWGQDTYEQYF; CDR3nt: TGCAGCGTTGTGGTTTGGGGACAGGACACCTACGAGCAGTACTTC
j_gene: TRBJ2-3; d_gene: TRBD2; abundance: .; v_gene: TRBV15; CDR3aa: CATSPTPASGGSRTDTQYF; CDR3nt: TGTGCCACCAGCCCCACGCCGGCTAGCGGGGGGTCGCGCACAGATACGCAGTATTTT
j_gene: TRBJ1-5; d_gene: TRBD1; abundance: .; v_gene: TRBV9; CDR3aa: CASSVGQGDSNQPQHF; CDR3nt: TGTGCCAGCAGCGTAGGCCAGGGGGATAGCAATCAGCCCCAGCATTTT
j_gene: TRBJ1-3; d_gene: .; abundance: .; v_gene: TRBV28; CDR3aa: CASREDRISGNTIYF; CDR3nt: TGTGCCAGCAGAGAGGACAGAATCTCTGGAAACACCATATATTTT
j_gene: TRBJ2-7; d_gene: TRBD2; abundance: .; v_gene: TRBV18; CDR3aa: CASSLTSGGTYEQYF; CDR3nt: TGTGCCAGCTCACTCACTAGCGGGGGGACGTACGAGCAGTACTTC
j_gene: TRBJ1-4; d_gene: .; abundance: .; v_gene: TRBV7-2; CDR3aa: CASSWGGGKSTNEKLFF; CDR3nt: TGTGCCAGCAGCTGGGGAGGCGGGAAATCAACTAATGAAAAACTGTTTTTT
j_gene: TRBJ1-2; d_gene: .; abundance: .; v_gene: TRBV19; CDR3aa: CASSIRTGGYTF; CDR3nt: TGTGCCAGTAGTATCCGTACCGGGGGCTACACCTTC
j_gene: TRBJ1-5; d_gene: TRBD1; abundance: .; v_gene: TRBV30; CDR3aa: CAWKGQGGQPQHF; CDR3nt: TGTGCCTGGAAGGGACAGGGTGGTCAGCCCCAGCATTTT
j_gene: TRBJ2-2; d_gene: .; abundance: .; v_gene: TRBV7-2; CDR3aa: CASSSQGNTGELFF; CDR3nt: TGTGCCAGCAGCTCACAGGGAAACACCGGGGAGCTGTTTTTT
j_gene: TRBJ2-4; d_gene: TRBD2; abundance: .; v_gene: TRBV9; CDR3aa: CASSPSGGQALQYF; CDR3nt: TGTGCCAGCAGCCCTAGCGGGGGCCAAGCCCTACAGTACTTC
j_gene: TRBJ2-7; d_gene: TRBD2; abundance: .; v_gene: TRBV3-1/TRBV3-2; CDR3aa: CASSPYYGLAGIEQYF; CDR3nt: TGTGCCAGCAGCCCCTACTACGGACTAGCGGGGATCGAGCAGTACTTC
j_gene: TRBJ1-6; d_gene: .; abundance: .; v_gene: TRBV4-2; CDR3aa: CASSQDGANSPLHF; CDR3nt: TGTGCCAGCAGCCAAGATGGGGCTAATTCACCCCTCCACTTT
j_gene: TRBJ2-5; d_gene: TRBD1; abundance: .; v_gene: TRBV24-1; CDR3aa: CATSPTTGTGEETQYF; CDR3nt: TGTGCCACCAGTCCCACCACCGGGACAGGGGAAGAGACCCAGTACTTC
j_gene: TRBJ2-7; d_gene: TRBD1; abundance: .; v_gene: TRBV30; CDR3aa: CAWSSTRGRRVYEQYF; CDR3nt: TGTGCCTGGAGTTCCACGAGGGGGCGGCGAGTCTACGAGCAGTACTTC